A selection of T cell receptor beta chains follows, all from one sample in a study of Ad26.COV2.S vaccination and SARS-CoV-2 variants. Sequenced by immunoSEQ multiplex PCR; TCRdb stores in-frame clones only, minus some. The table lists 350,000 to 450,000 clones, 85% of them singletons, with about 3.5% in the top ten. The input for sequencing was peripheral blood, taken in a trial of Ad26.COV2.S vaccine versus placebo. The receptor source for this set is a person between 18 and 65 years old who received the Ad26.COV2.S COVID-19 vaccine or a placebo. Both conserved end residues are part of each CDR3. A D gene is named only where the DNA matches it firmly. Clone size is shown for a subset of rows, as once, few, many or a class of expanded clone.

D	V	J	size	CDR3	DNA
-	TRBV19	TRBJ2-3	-	CASSINRGSTQYF	TGTGCCAGTAGTATCAACCGGGGATCGACGCAGTATTTT
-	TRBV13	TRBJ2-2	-	CASSLGGRLKNTGELFF	TGTGCCAGCAGCTTAGGCGGTCGACTGAAGAACACCGGGGAGCTGTTTTTT
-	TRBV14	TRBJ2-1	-	CASSRVTAYNEQFF	TGTGCCAGCAGCCGAGTGACAGCCTACAATGAGCAGTTCTTC
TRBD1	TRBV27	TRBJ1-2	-	CASRSKTGTDKIYGYTF	TGTGCCAGCAGATCAAAAACCGGGACAGATAAGATCTATGGCTACACCTTC
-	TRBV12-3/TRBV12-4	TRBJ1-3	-	CASSFGQRNTIYF	TGTGCCAGCAGCTTTGGCCAACGAAACACCATATATTTT
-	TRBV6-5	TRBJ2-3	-	CASSYRETTDTQYF	TGTGCCAGCAGTTATAGGGAGACCACAGATACGCAGTATTTT
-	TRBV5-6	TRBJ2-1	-	CASSQRNEQFF	TGTGCCAGCAGTCAAAGAAATGAGCAGTTCTTC
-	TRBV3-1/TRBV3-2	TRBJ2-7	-	CASSQEGMEQYF	TGTGCCAGCAGCCAAGAGGGAATGGAGCAGTACTTC
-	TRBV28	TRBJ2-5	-	CASGTGETQYF	TGTGCCAGCGGAACTGGGGAGACCCAGTACTTC
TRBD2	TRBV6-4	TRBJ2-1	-	CASSGTSGSNEQFF	TGTGCCAGCAGTGGGACTAGCGGGAGCAATGAGCAGTTCTTC
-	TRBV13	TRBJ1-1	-	CASSFPVGPTEAFF	TGTGCCAGCAGCTTTCCTGTGGGGCCCACTGAAGCTTTCTTT
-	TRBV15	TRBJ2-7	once	CATSRDVSEQYF	TGTGCCACCAGCAGAGATGTAAGCGAGCAGTACTTC
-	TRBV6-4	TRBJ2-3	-	CASSDGGPTDTQYF	TGTGCCAGCAGTGACGGGGGACCCACAGATACGCAGTATTTT
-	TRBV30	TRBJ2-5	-	CAWSEGAAAQYF	TGTGCCTGGAGCGAGGGCGCGGCGGCCCAGTACTTC
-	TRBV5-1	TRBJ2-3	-	CASSPGTQGDTQYF	TGCGCCAGCAGCCCCGGGACCCAGGGAGATACGCAGTATTTT
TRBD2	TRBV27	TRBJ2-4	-	CASSSSPSGRNIQYF	TGTGCCAGCAGTTCCTCACCTAGCGGGAGGAACATTCAGTACTTC
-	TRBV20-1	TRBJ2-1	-	CSASKPSDNEQFF	TGCAGTGCTAGTAAGCCCAGCGACAATGAGCAGTTCTTC
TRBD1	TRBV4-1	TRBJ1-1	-	CASSQLTSQGGRAFF	TGCGCCAGCAGTCAACTAACATCACAGGGGGGCCGGGCTTTCTTT
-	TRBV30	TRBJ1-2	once	CAWSRESYANYGYTF	TGTGCCTGGAGCCGTGAGAGTTATGCTAACTATGGCTACACCTTC
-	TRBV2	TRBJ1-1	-	CASMSGVNTEAFF	TGTGCCAGCATGTCAGGGGTGAACACTGAAGCTTTCTTT
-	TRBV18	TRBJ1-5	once	CASSPRAVFNQPQHF	TGTGCCAGCTCACCAAGGGCGGTCTTCAATCAGCCCCAGCATTTT
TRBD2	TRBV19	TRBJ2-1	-	CASSIGAGSINEQFF	TGTGCCAGTAGTATTGGAGCGGGGTCAATCAATGAGCAGTTCTTC
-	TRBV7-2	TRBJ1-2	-	CASSLRVQYGYTF	TGTGCCAGCAGCCTAAGGGTACAGTATGGCTACACCTTC
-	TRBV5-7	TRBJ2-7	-	CASSLGRVGYEQYF	TGTGCCAGCAGCTTGGGAAGGGTAGGCTACGAGCAGTACTTC
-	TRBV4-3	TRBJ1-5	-	CASSHSLGDQPQHF	TGCGCCAGCAGCCATTCCCTGGGGGATCAGCCCCAGCATTTT
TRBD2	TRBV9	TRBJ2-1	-	CASSVDGLAGYNEQFF	TGTGCCAGCAGCGTCGATGGACTAGCGGGGTACAATGAGCAGTTCTTC
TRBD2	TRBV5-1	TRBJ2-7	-	CASSLEASGTYEQYF	TGCGCCAGCAGCTTGGAGGCTAGCGGGACCTACGAGCAGTACTTC
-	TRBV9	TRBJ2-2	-	CASSPARGGGELFF	TGTGCCAGCAGCCCCGCCCGAGGGGGTGGGGAGCTGTTTTTT
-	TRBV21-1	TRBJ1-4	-	CASTLDRGNEKLFF	TGTGCCAGCACCTTGGACAGGGGTAATGAAAAACTGTTTTTT
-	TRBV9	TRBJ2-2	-	CASSPLERELFF	TGTGCCAGCAGCCCTCTAGAGAGGGAGCTGTTTTTT
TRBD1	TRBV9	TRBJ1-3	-	CASSEGGLGNTIYF	TGTGCCAGCAGCGAAGGGGGCTTGGGAAACACCATATATTTT
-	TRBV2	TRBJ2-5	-	CASSVAGLGGPETQYF	TGTGCCAGCAGTGTCGCAGGACTAGGGGGGCCAGAGACCCAGTACTTC
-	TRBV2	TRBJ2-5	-	CASSGRGEETQYF	TGTGCCAGCAGTGGCAGGGGAGAAGAGACCCAGTACTTC
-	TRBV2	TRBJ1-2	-	CASSPEGGGGYTF	TGTGCCAGCAGTCCTGAGGGAGGTGGTGGCTACACCTTC
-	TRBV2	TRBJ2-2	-	CASRDRANTGELFF	TGTGCCAGCAGGGACCGAGCGAACACCGGGGAGCTGTTTTTT
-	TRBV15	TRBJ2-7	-	CATSRPQGEGYF	TGTGCCACCAGCAGACCCCAAGGCGAGGGGTACTTC
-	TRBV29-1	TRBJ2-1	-	CSVEAGDGQNEQFF	TGCAGCGTTGAAGCCGGGGACGGTCAAAATGAGCAGTTCTTC
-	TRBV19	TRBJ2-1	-	CASSDTVSYNEQFF	TGTGCCAGTAGTGACACGGTCTCCTACAATGAGCAGTTCTTC
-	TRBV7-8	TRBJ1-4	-	CASSLRHINEKLFF	TGTGCCAGCAGCTTGAGACATATAAATGAAAAACTGTTTTTT
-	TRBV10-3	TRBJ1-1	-	CATHLRGVNTEAFF	TGTGCCACACACCTCCGGGGAGTGAACACTGAAGCTTTCTTT
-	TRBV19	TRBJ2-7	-	CASSIVIGQPDYEQYF	TGTGCCAGTAGTATAGTCATCGGGCAGCCGGACTACGAGCAGTACTTC
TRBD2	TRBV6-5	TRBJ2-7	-	CASSPREGWNEQYF	TGTGCCAGCAGCCCGCGGGAGGGGTGGAACGAGCAGTACTTC
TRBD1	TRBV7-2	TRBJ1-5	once	CASSFGVGAGTGGNQPQHF	TGTGCCAGCAGCTTCGGTGTCGGAGCAGGGACAGGGGGCAATCAGCCCCAGCATTTT
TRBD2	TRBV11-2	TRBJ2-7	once	CASRRPALAGGEQYF	TGTGCCAGCAGACGACCCGCCTTAGCGGGGGGTGAGCAGTACTTC
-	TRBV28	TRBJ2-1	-	CASSFPRLRDRRSSYNEQFF	TGTGCCAGCAGTTTTCCGCGCCTTCGGGACCGACGTAGCTCCTACAATGAGCAGTTCTTC
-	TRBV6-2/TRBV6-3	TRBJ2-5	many	CASSPGDETQYF	TGTGCCAGCAGCCCGGGGGATGAGACCCAGTACTTC
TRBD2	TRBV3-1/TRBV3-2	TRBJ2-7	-	CASSDTSGRGYEQYF	TGTGCCAGCAGTGACACGAGCGGGAGGGGCTACGAGCAGTACTTC
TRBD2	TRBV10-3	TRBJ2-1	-	CAIRWRKTSGSYNEQFF	TGTGCCATCAGGTGGAGGAAGACTAGCGGTTCCTACAATGAGCAGTTCTTC
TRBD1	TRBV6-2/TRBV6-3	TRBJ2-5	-	CASSPRTGGSWETQYF	TGTGCCAGCAGCCCTCGGACAGGGGGTTCATGGGAGACCCAGTACTTC
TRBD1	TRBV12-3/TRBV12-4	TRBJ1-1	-	CASRPGQGRPAFF	TGTGCCAGCAGGCCGGGACAGGGTAGACCAGCTTTCTTT
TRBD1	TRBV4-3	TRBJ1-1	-	CASSQEDRDGTEAFF	TGCGCCAGCAGCCAAGAAGACAGGGACGGGACTGAAGCTTTCTTT
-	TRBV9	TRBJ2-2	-	CASSVAIGTNTGELFF	TGTGCCAGCAGCGTAGCTATCGGTACGAACACCGGGGAGCTGTTTTTT
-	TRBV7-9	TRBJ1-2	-	CASRGTTGRPAGTYGYTF	TGTGCCAGCCGAGGCACTACAGGGCGTCCGGCGGGGACCTATGGCTACACCTTC
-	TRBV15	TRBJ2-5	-	CATSRDNAVRYQETQYF	TGTGCCACCAGCAGAGATAACGCCGTGAGGTACCAAGAGACCCAGTACTTC
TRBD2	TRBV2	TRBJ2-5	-	CASSPGLAGVGETQYF	TGTGCCAGCAGCCCGGGACTAGCGGGAGTTGGAGAGACCCAGTACTTC